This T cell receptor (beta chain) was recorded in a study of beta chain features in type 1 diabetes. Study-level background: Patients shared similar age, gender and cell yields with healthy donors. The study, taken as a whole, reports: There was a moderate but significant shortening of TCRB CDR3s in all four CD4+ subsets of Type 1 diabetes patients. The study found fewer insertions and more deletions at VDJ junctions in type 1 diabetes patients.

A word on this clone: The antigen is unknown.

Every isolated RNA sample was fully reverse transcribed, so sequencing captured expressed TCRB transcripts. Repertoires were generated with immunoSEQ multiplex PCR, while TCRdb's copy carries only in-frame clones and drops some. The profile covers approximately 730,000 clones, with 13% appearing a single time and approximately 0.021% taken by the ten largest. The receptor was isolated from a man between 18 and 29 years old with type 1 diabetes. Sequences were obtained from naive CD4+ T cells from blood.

This chain's CDR3 is CASRKPGPSNQPQHF. The CDR3, as DNA: TGTGCCAGCAGAAAACCGGGCCCTAGCAATCAGCCCCAGCATTTT. The chain uses TRBV28 and TRBJ1-5; no clear D. V lost 6 bases and J 0 bases, leaving 12 bases between the germline ends. The CDR3 totals 15 residues. The germline gives CDR1 MDHEN, CDR2 SYDVKM.